This T cell receptor (beta chain) stems from a study of cytomegalovirus exposure and HLA in healthy donors. The table came from immunoSEQ multiplex PCR; TCRdb's copy has only in-frame clones and leaves some out. The table includes more than 95,000 clones, about 89% detected once. Study-level findings and limits: A list of about 180 TCR beta chains associated with cytomegalovirus was given.

As for this clone: Its antigen is currently unknown.

CDR3 length: 16 residues. CDR1 is SGDLS and CDR2 is YYNGEE in the germline V gene. V shed 0 bases and J 7 bases; nucleotides not matched to a gene: 7. Sequencing was done on a sample of PBMCs. V and J are TRBV9 and TRBJ2-1; 10 positions match TRBD2. This TCR was sampled from a woman under 30 in good health and CMV-seronegative. CDR3 loop: CASSVDGAGGWNEQFF. The CDR3 DNA reads as TGTGCCAGCAGCGTAGACGGAGCGGGAGGGTGGAATGAGCAGTTCTTC. Using reference TRBV9 and TRBJ2-1 for the parts outside the CDR3, the full variable domain is DSGVTQTPKHLITATGQRVTLRCSPRSGDLSVYWYQQSLDQGLQFLIQYYNGEERAKGNILERFSAQQFPDLHSELNLSSLELGDSALYFCASSVDGAGGWNEQFFGPGTRLTVL.